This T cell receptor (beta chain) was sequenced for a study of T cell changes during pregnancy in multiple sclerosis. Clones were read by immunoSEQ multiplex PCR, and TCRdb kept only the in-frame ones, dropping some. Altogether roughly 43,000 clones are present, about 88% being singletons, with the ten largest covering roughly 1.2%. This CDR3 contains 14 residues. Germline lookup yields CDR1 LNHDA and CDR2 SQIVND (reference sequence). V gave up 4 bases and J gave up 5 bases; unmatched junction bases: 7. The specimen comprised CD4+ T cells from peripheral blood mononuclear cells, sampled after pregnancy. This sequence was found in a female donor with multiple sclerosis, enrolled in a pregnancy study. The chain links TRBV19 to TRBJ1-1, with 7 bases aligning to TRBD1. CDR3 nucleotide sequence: TGTGCCAGTAGTACCCGACAGGGTGAGACTGAAGCTTTCTTT. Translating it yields CASSTRQGETEAFF. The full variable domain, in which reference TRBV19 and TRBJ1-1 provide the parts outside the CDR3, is DGGITQSPKYLFRKEGQNVTLSCEQNLNHDAMYWYRQDPGQGLRLIYYSQIVNDFQKGDIAEGYSVSREKKESFPLTVTSAQKNPTAFYLCASSTRQGETEAFFGQGTRLTVV.